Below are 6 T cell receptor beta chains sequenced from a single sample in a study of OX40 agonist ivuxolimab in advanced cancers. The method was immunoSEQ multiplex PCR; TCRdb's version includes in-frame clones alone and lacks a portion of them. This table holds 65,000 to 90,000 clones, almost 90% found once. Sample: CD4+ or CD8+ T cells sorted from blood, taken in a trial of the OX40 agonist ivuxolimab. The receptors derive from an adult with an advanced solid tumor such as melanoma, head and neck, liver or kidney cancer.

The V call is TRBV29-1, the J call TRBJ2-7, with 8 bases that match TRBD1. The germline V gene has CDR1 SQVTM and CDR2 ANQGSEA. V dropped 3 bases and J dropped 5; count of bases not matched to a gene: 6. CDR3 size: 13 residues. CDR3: CSVDAGQGNEQYF. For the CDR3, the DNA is TGCAGCGTTGATGCCGGACAGGGCAACGAGCAGTACTTC.

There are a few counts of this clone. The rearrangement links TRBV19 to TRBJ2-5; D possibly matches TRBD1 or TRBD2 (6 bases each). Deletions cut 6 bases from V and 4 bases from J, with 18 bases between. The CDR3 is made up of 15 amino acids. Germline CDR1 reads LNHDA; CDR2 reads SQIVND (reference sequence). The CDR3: CASRSRGGLGETQYF. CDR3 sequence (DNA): TGTGCCAGTAGATCCCGAGGGGGGTTGGGAGAGACCCAGTACTTC.

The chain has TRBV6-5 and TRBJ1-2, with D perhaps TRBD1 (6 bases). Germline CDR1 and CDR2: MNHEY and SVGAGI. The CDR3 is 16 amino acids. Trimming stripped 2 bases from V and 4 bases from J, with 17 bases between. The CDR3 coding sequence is TGTGCCAGCAGTTACCGGGGACACCGAAGATTCTATGGCTACACCTTC. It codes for CASSYRGHRRFYGYTF.

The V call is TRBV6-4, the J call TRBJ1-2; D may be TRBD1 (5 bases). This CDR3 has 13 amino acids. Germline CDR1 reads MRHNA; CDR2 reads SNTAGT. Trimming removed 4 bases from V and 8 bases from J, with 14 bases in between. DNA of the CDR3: TGTGCCAGCAGTGCGGAAGGGGTCGGAGGCTACACCTTC. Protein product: CASSAEGVGGYTF.

CDR3 residues: CASVGAGSYSSTDTQYF. The DNA for the CDR3 is TGTGCCAGTGTCGGGGCGGGGAGTTACTCTAGCACAGATACGCAGTATTTT. The chain uses TRBV28 and TRBJ2-3, with D possibly being TRBD2 (6 bases). With 9 bases removed from V and 0 bases from J, the gap between germline ends came to 22 bases. This CDR3 has 17 residues. Germline assignment: CDR1 MDHEN and CDR2 SYDVKM. The full variable domain, rest sourced from reference TRBV28 and TRBJ2-3, is DVKVTQSSRYLVKRTGEKVFLECVQDMDHENMFWYRQDPGLGLRLIYFSYDVKMKEKGDIPEGYSVSREKKERFSLILESASTNQTSMYLCASVGAGSYSSTDTQYFGPGTRLTVL.

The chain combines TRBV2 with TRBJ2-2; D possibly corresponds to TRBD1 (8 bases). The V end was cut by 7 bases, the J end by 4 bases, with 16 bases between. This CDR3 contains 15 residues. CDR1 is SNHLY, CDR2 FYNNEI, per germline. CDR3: CASNHRGGGTGELFF. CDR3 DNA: TGTGCCAGCAATCACAGGGGGGGCGGCACCGGGGAGCTGTTTTTT.